This T cell receptor (beta chain) was recovered during a study of T cell changes during pregnancy in multiple sclerosis. The V end was cut by 2 bases, the J end by 0 bases, with 10 bases between. The CDR3 contains 15 residues. Germline-derived CDR1 and CDR2 are SEHNR and FQNEAQ (reference sequence). Profiled with immunoSEQ multiplex PCR; TCRdb holds only in-frame clones, not every one. Here the sample spans just over 40,000 clones, around nine tenths being singletons. The source was peripheral blood, collected in the first trimester of pregnancy. The rearrangement uses TRBV7-9 and TRBJ1-1; D not resolved. The sequence derives from a female donor in good health, enrolled as a control in a pregnancy study. In nucleotides, the CDR3 is TGTGCCAGCAGCTTAATGGGGAGAATGAACACTGAAGCTTTCTTT. This translates into CASSLMGRMNTEAFF. Together with reference TRBV7-9 and TRBJ1-1, the CDR3 gives the full variable domain: DTGVSQNPRHKITKRGQNVTFRCDPISEHNRLYWYRQTLGQGPEFLTYFQNEAQLEKSRLLSDRFSAERPKGSFSTLEIQRTEQGDSAMYLCASSLMGRMNTEAFFGQGTRLTVV.